The entry below gives a single TCR beta chain sequence along with its context. No cognate antigen has been identified for it. No base-level quality is on record; no much larger clone is a single base apart. V has 5 bases trimmed and J has 6 bases trimmed; junction bases matching no gene number 7. The CDR3 has 14 amino acids, counting the end cysteine and phenylalanine. Only CDR3 DNA remains: 42 bases, in frame from the first base. According to the germline V gene, CDR1 reads MDHEN and CDR2 reads SYDVKM. This sample stems from a study of cytomegalovirus exposure and HLA in healthy donors listed by TCRdb under 2017. Concerning the study at large: In an earlier analysis of around 540 of the donors, 276 Gb of sequence data and 90 million to 120 million unique TCR beta sequences from about 180 million T cells were reported. Approximately 310 gigabases of sequencing data and roughly 90 million unique TCR sequences were included in an early release covering about 620 HLA-typed donors. Of the 398 genotyped donors, around 81% fell in the genetic ancestry cluster associated with self-reported Caucasian donors. The study was designed to test whether signatures of past pathogen exposure could be identified by cataloging public T cell receptors. Using immunosequencing, the study profiled T cell repertoires from 666 subjects and related those repertoires to cytomegalovirus serostatus. Besides the first cohort of about 730 subjects, a separate validation cohort made up of about 120 different subjects was used. High-throughput TCR immunosequencing, statistical association of individual TCRs with disease status, and machine learning were combined to predict cytomegalovirus infection status. To study patterns of TCR occurrence, a later analysis re-analyzed previously published TCR beta repertoires from around 670 donors and added high-resolution HLA genotyping. Rather than using new phenotypic data, the later analysis identified candidate immune exposures from TCR beta sequences and from how often those sequences occurred across donors. In an earlier analysis of 587 of the donors, high-throughput TCR beta sequencing was used to judge whether each TCR beta V gene segment behaved as functional or pseudogenic. Donor age, sex, ethnicity and CMV serostatus were compiled alongside the repertoire data. In a later genetic analysis, genome-wide SNP genotypes for about 55% of the 666 donors were used, and that subset was treated as a discovery cohort. Every repertoire in the discovery cohort had been generated on one and the same sequencing platform. Class I and class II HLA loci were covered by the typing at four-digit resolution. The number of typed donors differed by locus: about 629-640 for A, B, C, DRB1 and DQB1; approximately 520 for DQA1; 606 for DPA1; and around 470 for DPB1. Several DR-DQ haplotypes were handled as single units for association and clustering because linkage in the cohort was strong. Among about 390 genotyped donors of the cohort, an average of 235,054 unique TCR beta nucleotide sequences were sequenced per donor, roughly a sixth of them non-productive.

Libraries were built with the immunoSEQ multiplex PCR assay. For the multiplex PCR, a mixture combining 60 forward primers for TCR Vbeta segments and 13 reverse primers for TCR Jbeta segments was used. The CDR3 region of rearranged TCR beta genes was amplified from genomic DNA with a multiplex PCR assay. The Illumina HiSeq System was used to sequence the amplified TCR beta libraries as 87-base-pair reads. Turning to the authors' computational methods: A later analysis tallied roughly 80 million unique TCR beta chains across the 700 or so repertoires, and roughly 11 million of those chains were shared by two or more donors. To remove PCR and sequencing errors, raw reads were error-corrected and collapsed into unique sequences using a nearest-neighbor algorithm that merged closely related sequences. Alignment of CDR3 sequences to IMGT reference sequences was used to assign V, D and J gene segments. For a sequence to be retained, a match of at least six nucleotides to both a V gene segment and a J gene segment was required. Rearrangements were called productive when the CDR3 lacked stop codons and stayed in frame with V and J; all others were non-productive. CDR3 was defined according to IMGT convention as the region running from the second conserved V-encoded cysteine to the conserved J-encoded phenylalanine. Sequences without an unambiguous match to a single V gene segment were excluded from the earlier analysis of a few hundred of the donors. In an earlier analysis of roughly 500 of the donors, V segments were called functional above 56.7% productive rearrangements and were called segregating when the between-donor standard deviation exceeded 5%. A statistical classification framework was developed to diagnose cytomegalovirus status using the catalog of TCR beta chain sequences. In a later analysis, V and J genes were assigned by comparing TCR nucleotide sequences against IMGT/GENE-DB human TR gene sequences. The TCRdist pipeline was used in a later analysis to assign CDR3 sequences and most-parsimonious VDJ recombination scenarios. A later analysis defined each TCR beta chain by its CDR3 amino acid sequence plus V-gene family, and excluded reads lacking a unique V-gene family. As a way to deal with suspected cross-contamination and a sequencing artifact, a later analysis dropped over 550 nucleotide sequences that were highly shared and had low generation probability. In a later analysis, a clonal expansion index was calculated for each public chain from normalized within-repertoire ranks of inferred template counts. In a later analysis, generation probabilities were computed with a VDJ recombination model fitted to out-of-frame rearrangements, and the resulting probabilities were checked against IGoR. A later analysis scored TCR-TCR, TCR-HLA and TCR-CMV co-occurrence with hypergeometric tests, applying a repertoire-size bias correction to TCR pairs. To estimate false discovery rates, a later analysis permuted the HLA or CMV assignments 20 times. In a later analysis, co-occurring TCRs were grouped using DBSCAN, with TCRdist sequence similarity added in when clustering inside HLA-allele-positive subsets. For co-occurrence clustering, repertoires with fewer than 30,000 or more than 120,000 public chains were excluded, along with four to six repertoires with anomalous nucleotide sharing. TCRdb's version of the immuneACCESS table is confined to in-frame rearrangements and falls short of the full clone set. An unresolved V gene accounts for under half of the shortfall where checked; the remainder is of unknown origin. Clone size and V and J calls were adopted from that table, with D and trimming inferred from the DNA. The sample data list about 150,000 clones, and roughly 79% of these were observed just once. The ten largest clones capture about 0.66% of the sample.

The cohort was made up of around 720 healthy bone marrow donors. At the time of sampling, every cohort member was nominally healthy, though immune exposures that went unrecorded were likely present. The donor tested CMV seronegative and was one of the 352 seronegative cohort members. A peripheral blood sample was collected from each donor, and TCR beta sequencing was performed on peripheral blood mononuclear cells. The Qiagen DNeasy Blood Extraction Kit was used to extract genomic DNA from the blood cell samples. The study at large found these results: Over 15 rarely observed V segments, including chromosome 9 orphons, were excluded from the earlier analysis of approximately 600 of the donors because counts were too low. According to a later analysis, parvovirus B19, influenza, CMV and Epstein-Barr virus appeared linked to several top co-occurrence clusters. A total of about 180 TCR beta chains were listed by the study as associated with cytomegalovirus. For the cohort, immune exposure information was limited to CMV serostatus. Roughly uniform sequencing depth across donors was assumed in presence/absence analyses, although this assumption may not hold. The classifier was reported to diagnose cytomegalovirus status with high specificity and sensitivity in both the original cohort and the validation cohort. A further reported finding was that TCR beta sequences accurately predicted the HLA-A and HLA-B alleles for most subjects in the first cohort. A cluster of highly shared sequence variants was judged likely to represent a technical artifact of the sequencing pipeline. A later analysis found that TCR association rates varied across HLA loci, with DRB1 alleles showing the most associated TCRs and HLA-C alleles the fewest. A later analysis found that most CMV-associated TCR beta chains appeared HLA-restricted, with HLA associations seemingly driven largely by CMV exposure. Only TCR beta chains were sequenced in this cohort, and the absence of alpha or paired-chain data limited detectable features. The 87-base-pair reads could not distinguish some IMGT-functional V segments, including TRBV6-2 and TRBV6-3, so those segments were excluded. At a false discovery rate of 0.05, a later analysis linked about 17,000 TCR beta sequences to specific HLA alleles. Most TCR sequences were seen in very few donors, while some public TCRs were found in many individuals. In an earlier analysis of about 600 of the donors, most TCR beta V segments appeared in productive rearrangements about 87% or about 30% of the time, broadly matching IMGT annotations. Compared with equally common non-associated chains, HLA-associated TCR beta chains in a later analysis were more clonally expanded and had lower generation probabilities. A later genetic analysis associated a missense DCLRE1C variant with V-gene and J-gene trimming of TCR beta chains, and an independent cohort replicated the association. Correlated functional status among segregating V segments might be attributable to linkage disequilibrium, but an unknown experimental factor could not be ruled out. The authors suggested that the approach could potentially be generalized to other disease states and immunological phenotypes. Compared with the approximately 710-donor mean, donors in an Asian-associated ancestry cluster had fewer N-insertions in productive TCRs, according to a later genetic analysis. Because some donors lacked HLA typing at each locus, the association tests relied only on the typed subset. When HLA alleles, especially DR and DQ, strongly co-occurred, attributing TCR associations to individual alleles was difficult. A few of the identified cytomegalovirus-associated TCR beta chains were confirmed in vitro to be specific for cytomegalovirus antigens.

The TCR originated in a male donor in good health and CMV-seronegative. This sequence uses TRBV28 and TRBJ2-1, with 7 middle bases fitting TRBD2. Sequencing input: PBMCs. The nucleotide sequence is given as TGTGCCAGCAGTCTAACCACGGGGGGCAATGAGCAGTTCTTC. The resulting protein is CASSLTTGGNEQFF.